This T cell receptor beta chain was observed in a study of human T cells and chemical hapten exposure. Study information: TCR yields per sample varied mostly from small pooled library volume differences.

This clonotype showed up many times. Its antigen is unidentified. CDR1 is SGHTA and CDR2 is FQGNSA in the germline V gene. Losses at the gene ends were 2 bases for V and 14 bases for J; bases not matched to a gene: 15. The CDR3 spans 16 residues. Total RNA came from unfractionated whole blood. Broader study findings: Those TCRs sitting above 1 in 1000 frequency stayed the same with DPC sensitization.

Each cDNA molecule in the library carried unique molecular identifiers. Source study methods: Samples held a median of 95,638 TCRs, range about 23,224–700,000. TCRdb recomputed calls from the reads with MiXCR, one row per CDR3 protein. TCRdb, not the original authors, processed these V and J calls. The sample contains about 120,000 distinct CDR3 sequences, approximately 9.3% of which appear only once. This chain links TRBV7-2 with TRBJ1-6, with TRBD1 matching 7 bases. The receptor was derived from a human donor in good health. Some clones in this sample may be carry-over from other donors' samples. Material for sequencing was whole blood. The CDR3 sequence is CASSLLSGGLGKALHF. The CDR3 DNA is TGTGCCAGCAGCTTATTATCAGGGGGGCTTGGGAAAGCCCTCCACTTT.